The rows below give T cell receptor beta chains drawn from one sample of a study of T cells in Graves' hyperthyroidism and ophthalmopathy. Via MiXCR, TCRdb re-called the multiplex PCR reads, giving one row per CDR3 protein. The sample yields about 560,000 distinct CDR3 sequences, around 15% seen once. Sequencing input: blood. Receptor source: a woman under 30 with Graves' hyperthyroidism. CDR3s include the opening cysteine and the closing phenylalanine or tryptophan. The order of the fields is V gene, J gene, clone size, D gene, CDR3 DNA, CDR3 protein. The D gene is left open where the match is weak. Clone size is stated in some rows and not others, as once, few, many or a class when expanded.

TRBV2	TRBJ2-1	many	TRBD2	TGTGCCAGCAGTGGGAAAATTAGCGGGAGCGGGTACAATGAGCAGTTCTTC	CASSGKISGSGYNEQFF
TRBV7-2	TRBJ2-3	many	-	TGTGCCAGCAGCTTAGGGCCGGAGGCAGATACGCAGTATTTT	CASSLGPEADTQYF
TRBV18	TRBJ2-1	many	-	TGTGCCAGCTCAACGGGGGTAGTAAGGTCCTACAATGAGCAGTTCTTC	CASSTGVVRSYNEQFF
TRBV5-1	TRBJ1-4	-	-	TGTGCCAGCAGCTTGGGGCTTAATGAAAAACTGTTTTTT	CASSLGLNEKLFF
TRBV4-1	TRBJ2-3	many	TRBD2	TGCGCCAGCAGCTATATAGCGGGAGGGACAGATACGCAGTATTTT	CASSYIAGGTDTQYF
TRBV5-6	TRBJ1-3	few	-	TGTGCCAGCAACTACACAGTGCTTGGACCGACCGGAAACACCATATATTTT	CASNYTVLGPTGNTIYF
TRBV3-1	TRBJ1-6	few	-	TGTGCCAGCAGCCAAGGACTGGTCTCGCACCTCCACTTT	CASSQGLVSHLHF
TRBV6-1	TRBJ1-4	-	-	TGTGCCAGCAGTGAAGCGCGCGGGGTAAAACTGTTTTTT	CASSEARGVKLFF
TRBV5-1	TRBJ1-2	many	-	TGCGCCAGCAGCTTTGATCCAGTGCAGTCGCGCTATGGCTACACCTTC	CASSFDPVQSRYGYTF
TRBV4-1	TRBJ2-3	few	TRBD2	TGCGCCAGCAGCCTCCAGTGGGGGACTAGTGTAGATACGCAGTATTTT	CASSLQWGTSVDTQYF
TRBV20-1	TRBJ2-3	few	TRBD2	TGCAGTGCTAGGGGGGGACTAGTAGGATCAGATACGCAGTATTTT	CSARGGLVGSDTQYF
TRBV2	TRBJ2-7	many	-	TGTGCCAGCAGTGAAATTGGGGGGGCTGACGAGCAGTACTTC	CASSEIGGADEQYF
TRBV5-1	TRBJ2-7	-	TRBD1	TGCGCCAGCAGCATCGGACAGGCCGCTTACTACGAGCAGTACTTC	CASSIGQAAYYEQYF
TRBV29-1	TRBJ2-5	few	TRBD2	TGCAGCGTGGTCCTAGCGGGAAAGAGCCAAGAGACCCAGTACTTC	CSVVLAGKSQETQYF
TRBV5-1	TRBJ2-1	-	-	TGCGCCAGCAGCTTGGCTACGGGGGTAAGCTCCTACAATGAGCAGTTCTTC	CASSLATGVSSYNEQFF
TRBV7-6	TRBJ2-3	-	-	TGTGCCAGCAGCCCCTCCTCGGCAGCGGGCACAGATACGCAGTATTTT	CASSPSSAAGTDTQYF
TRBV6-5	TRBJ2-1	many	-	TGTGCCAGCAGTTACCGGTTGTCCTACAATGAGCAGTTCTTC	CASSYRLSYNEQFF
TRBV15	TRBJ1-5	few	TRBD1	TGTGCCACCAGCAGAGGAGCGACAGGGTTGTTGTTGAGCAATCAGCCCCAGCATTTT	CATSRGATGLLLSNQPQHF
TRBV7-9	TRBJ1-4	-	-	TGTGCCAGCAGCTTAAATGCTTTCACAGCAACTAATGAAAAACTGTTTTTT	CASSLNAFTATNEKLFF
TRBV11-2	TRBJ1-4	-	TRBD1	TGTGCCAGCAGCCCCCGACAGGGAACTAATGAAAAACTGTTTTTT	CASSPRQGTNEKLFF
TRBV6-1	TRBJ1-2	few	-	TGTGCCAGCAGGACAGCTTCTTATGGCTACACCTTC	CASRTASYGYTF
TRBV5-1	TRBJ2-1	many	TRBD2	TGCGCCAGCAGCGACAAGCGGGAGGGCCGCAATGAGCAGTTCTTC	CASSDKREGRNEQFF
TRBV29-1	TRBJ2-7	many	TRBD1	TGCAGCGTCGTAACGGGACAGGTCCACTACGAGCAGTACTTC	CSVVTGQVHYEQYF
TRBV27	TRBJ1-1	many	-	TGTGCCAGCAGCACATTTCGTTTAGGGACACGGAACACTGAAGCTTTCTTT	CASSTFRLGTRNTEAFF
TRBV24-1	TRBJ2-1	many	TRBD1	TGTGCCACCAGGGGGACAGGGGAAAACTATGAGCAGTTCTTC	CATRGTGENYEQFF
TRBV20-1	TRBJ1-5	-	TRBD1	TGCAGTGCTTCCGGGACAGCGAGCAATCAGCCCCAGCATTTT	CSASGTASNQPQHF
TRBV20-1	TRBJ1-5	few	-	TGCAGTGCTAGAGATAGCAGGTCAAATAGCAATCAGCCCCAGCATTTT	CSARDSRSNSNQPQHF
TRBV20-1	TRBJ2-6	-	-	TGCAGTGCGAAGGGGGACTCTGGGGCCAACGTCCTGACTTTC	CSAKGDSGANVLTF
TRBV4-1	TRBJ1-4	few	-	TGCGCCAGCAGCCATGTTAAGTGGGAAAAACTGTTTTTT	CASSHVKWEKLFF
TRBV19	TRBJ1-5	-	TRBD1	TGTGCCAGTACCCCAGGGGGGGGCAATCAGCCCCAGCATTTT	CASTPGGGNQPQHF
TRBV10-2	TRBJ1-5	-	-	TGCGCCAGCAAGACGACAGGTAGCAATCAGCCCCAGCATTTT	CASKTTGSNQPQHF
TRBV7-2	TRBJ2-5	many	-	TGTGCCAGCAGCTTTTCAGGGGATGGGCAAGAGACCCAGTACTTC	CASSFSGDGQETQYF
TRBV7-9	TRBJ1-5	many	-	TGTGCCAGCAGCTCAGCAGGGAGCAATCAGCCCCAGCATTTT	CASSSAGSNQPQHF
TRBV6-2/TRBV6-3	TRBJ1-1	many	TRBD1	TGTGCCAGCAGTTATACAGGGGAGAACACTGAAGCTTTCTTT	CASSYTGENTEAFF
TRBV18	TRBJ2-3	-	TRBD2	TGTACCAGCTCACCAAGGGGCCTAGCGGGGGGGCCGCATACGCAGTATTTT	CTSSPRGLAGGPHTQYF
TRBV5-1	TRBJ1-1	-	-	TGCGCCAGCAGCTGGGGGGGGGAAACTGAAGCTTTCTTT	CASSWGGETEAFF
TRBV4-1	TRBJ2-3	few	TRBD2	TGCGCCAGCAGCCAAAGAAGGGGACTAGCGGGAGGGACTAGCACAGATACGCAGTATTTT	CASSQRRGLAGGTSTDTQYF
TRBV29-1	TRBJ1-6	-	-	TGCAGCGTTCTGCCGACCTATAATTCACCCCTCCACTTT	CSVLPTYNSPLHF
TRBV6-2/TRBV6-3	TRBJ2-1	many	-	TGTGCCAGTAAGACAGGTCTCGATGAGCAGTTCTTC	CASKTGLDEQFF
TRBV12-3/TRBV12-4	TRBJ2-1	many	-	TGTGCCAGCAACCTAAAACAGGGCCGCTCCTACAATGAGCAGTTCTTC	CASNLKQGRSYNEQFF
TRBV10-3	TRBJ2-2	-	-	TGTGCCATCAGTGACTTAGGGGCGACGAACACCGGGGAGCTGTTTTTT	CAISDLGATNTGELFF
TRBV29-1	TRBJ2-1	-	-	TGCAGCGGTGTGGCCTCCGTGGGTGAGCAGTTCTTC	CSGVASVGEQFF
TRBV2	TRBJ1-2	many	-	TGTGCCAGCTACCAATCGAGAAAAGGGGTACTCTTCGGCTACACCTTC	CASYQSRKGVLFGYTF
TRBV20-1	TRBJ2-5	-	-	TGCAGTGCTCCCCCGTTTACCGAAGAGACCCAGTACTTC	CSAPPFTEETQYF
TRBV7-2	TRBJ1-1	many	TRBD1	TGTGCCAGCAGCTTAGATGGAGACAGGGGTTTGATGACTTTCTTT	CASSLDGDRGLMTFF